This T cell receptor beta chain was documented in a study of T-cell memory formation after mild COVID-19. The V end lost 2 bases, the J end lost 4 bases, and 11 bases lay between the germline ends. The V gene's germline CDR1 is SGHAT and CDR2 FQNNGV. The CDR3 consists of 14 residues. TCRdb recomputed calls from the 5' RACE reads with MiXCR, one row per CDR3 protein. The sample shows just over 350,000 distinct CDR3 sequences, under 15% of them seen only once. V and J are TRBV11-2 and TRBJ1-2; D is ambiguous. The sample consisted of PBMCs or a T cell subset sorted from them (not recorded which). The TCR comes from a man younger than 30 who had mild COVID-19 (a few samples of this study predate the infection). Cell type and time point are not known. Here the CDR3 DNA reads TGTGCCAGCAGCTTAAGTACGGGATTCTATGGCTACACCTTC. This sequence encodes CASSLSTGFYGYTF. Filled out from reference TRBV11-2 and TRBJ1-2, the complete variable domain reads EAGVAQSPRYKIIEKRQSVAFWCNPISGHATLYWYQQILGQGPKLLIQFQNNGVVDDSQLPKDRFSAERLKGVDSTLKIQPAKLEDSAVYLCASSLSTGFYGYTFGSGTRLTVV.